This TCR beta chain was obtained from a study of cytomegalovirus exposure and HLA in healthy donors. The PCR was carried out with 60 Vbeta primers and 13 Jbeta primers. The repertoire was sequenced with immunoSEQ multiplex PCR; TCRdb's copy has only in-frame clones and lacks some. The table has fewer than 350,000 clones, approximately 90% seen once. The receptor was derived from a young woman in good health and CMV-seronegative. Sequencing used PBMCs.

CDR3 in amino acids: CASSWTGSDTEAFF. Written as DNA, the CDR3 is TGCGCCAGCAGCTGGACAGGGAGCGACACTGAAGCTTTCTTT. The gene calls are TRBV5-1 and TRBJ1-1; TRBD1 aligns across 8 bases. CDR3 length: 14 amino acids. Germline V gene data show CDR1 as SGHRS and CDR2 as YFSETQ. The V gene end was trimmed by 3 bases and the J gene end by 3 bases; junction bases not matched to a gene: 4.